These 22 T cell receptor beta chains originate from one sample sequenced in a study of identical twins. MiXCR, run by TCRdb on the 5' RACE reads, gives a single entry per CDR3 protein. The sample holds 200,000 to 300,000 distinct CDR3 sequences, roughly a tenth seen once. The sequencing sample was made of memory T cells sorted from blood. The source of these receptors is a man in his forties or fifties in good health.

The chain employs TRBV9 and TRBJ2-7, with TRBD2 identical over 7 bases. The length of the CDR3 is 15 residues. Germline lookup yields CDR1 SGDLS and CDR2 YYNGEE. The ends lost 0 bases at V and 3 bases at J; junction bases unmatched: 6. CDR3 sequence (DNA): TGTGCCAGCAGCGTAGCGGCTAGCGGTCTCTACGAGCAGTACTTC. Translating gives CASSVAASGLYEQYF.

The rearrangement links TRBV19 to TRBJ2-5; a weak D match, TRBD1 (6 bases). The CDR3 runs 13 residues. Germline CDR1 is LNHDA and CDR2 is SQIVND (reference sequence). V lost 10 bases, J lost 4 bases, and 16 bases lay in between. DNA for the CDR3: TGTGCCACCAACAGGGTACCCGGAGAGACCCAGTACTTC. Protein: CATNRVPGETQYF.

With respect to this clonotype: A read error is possible here, since a much larger clone lies one base away. The chain has TRBV20-1 and TRBJ2-3, with D hard to call. CDR1 and CDR2 from the germline V gene are DFQATT and SNEGSKA (reference sequence). The CDR3 totals 14 residues. The CDR3, as DNA: TGCAGTGCTAGAGATGGGTCCCGGCCAGATACGCTGTATTTT. Translated: CSARDGSRPDTLYF.

This clonotype has just a few counts. The CDR3 is CSASPGRGNQPQHF. In DNA, the CDR3 is TGCAGTGCTAGCCCGGGTAGGGGCAATCAGCCCCAGCATTTT. The gene calls are TRBV20-1 and TRBJ1-5; D is unresolved. Germline V gene sequence: CDR1 DFQATT, CDR2 SNEGSKA (reference sequence). The CDR3 extends over 14 amino acids. V was shortened by 3 bases and J by 2 bases, with 11 bases between the two germline ends.

This clonotype was counted many times. The chain joins TRBV15 to TRBJ2-7; D remains unclear. Germline lookup yields CDR1 LNHNV and CDR2 YYDKDF (reference sequence). V was cut by 0 bases and J by 3 bases, with 3 bases left in between. The CDR3 covers 12 residues. The CDR3 protein is CATSRDSYEQYF. Here the CDR3 DNA reads TGTGCCACCAGCAGAGACAGCTACGAGCAGTACTTC.

Ten or more counts support this clonotype. The V call is TRBV5-1, the J call TRBJ1-2; 7 nucleotides align to TRBD1. Germline CDR1 SGHRS, CDR2 YFSETQ. Trimming cost V 4 bases and J 1 base; bases outside gene matches: 4. The CDR3 length is 14 residues. The CDR3 bases are TGCGCCAGCAGCAAGGGACAGAATAACTATGGCTACACCTTC. This sequence encodes CASSKGQNNYGYTF. The full variable domain, completed using reference TRBV5-1 and TRBJ1-2, is KAGVTQTPRYLIKTRGQQVTLSCSPISGHRSVSWYQQTPGQGLQFLFEYFSETQRNKGNFPGRFSGRQFSNSRSEMNVSTLELGDSALYLCASSKGQNNYGYTFGSGTRLTVV.

This clonotype has just a few counts. This rearrangement joins TRBV11-2 to TRBJ2-7, with 8 bases fitting TRBD1. The CDR3 has 13 residues. The germline V gene has CDR1 SGHAT and CDR2 FQNNGV. V dropped 1 base and J dropped 6; count of bases not matched to a gene: 2. DNA of the CDR3: TGTGCCAGCAGCTTAGTGGACAGGGTCGAGCAGTACTTC. Residues: CASSLVDRVEQYF.

The chain has TRBV5-1 and TRBJ2-7; TRBD1 matches 8 bases. The CDR3 is made up of 17 amino acids. With 0 bases clipped from V and 2 bases from J, the junction kept 10 bases outside the gene matches. Germline CDR1 is SGHRS and CDR2 is YFSETQ. This CDR3 is CASSLGPTGQATYEQYF. In nucleotides, the CDR3 is TGCGCCAGCAGCTTGGGCCCCACGGGACAGGCAACCTACGAGCAGTACTTC.

The sample holds a few counts of this clonotype. The chain joins TRBV9 to TRBJ2-7, with 10 bases matching TRBD2. Germline CDR1 reads SGDLS; CDR2 reads YYNGEE. J lost 5 bases, V lost 0 bases, and 5 bases had no gene match. This CDR3 spans 15 amino acids. CDR3 amino acids: CASSVVPSGSHEQYF. CDR3 nucleotides: TGTGCCAGCAGCGTAGTTCCTAGCGGGAGCCACGAGCAGTACTTC.

This clonotype was seen only a few times. The chain has TRBV7-9 and TRBJ2-3; TRBD2 aligns across 10 bases. The CDR3 sequence is 13 residues long. Germline V gene sequence: CDR1 SEHNR, CDR2 FQNEAQ (reference sequence). V shed 3 bases, J shed 11 bases, and the junction held 5 bases outside the gene matches. CDR3 amino acids: CASSFHEREGQYF. The CDR3 DNA reads as TGTGCCAGCAGCTTTCATGAGCGGGAGGGGCAGTATTTT.

Only a few counts were recorded for this clonotype. J is TRBJ2-1 and V is TRBV4-2; D assignment may be TRBD1 or TRBD2 (5 bases each). The CDR3 is 15 amino acids. Germline assignment: CDR1 LGHNA and CDR2 YNFKEQ. V dropped 4 bases and J dropped 4 bases, with 14 bases sitting between them. The CDR3 DNA sequence: TGTGCCAGCAGCCCTCACCGGGACGGATACAATGAGCAGTTCTTC. This gives the protein CASSPHRDGYNEQFF.

The J gene is TRBJ2-1, the V gene TRBV2; no clear D. This CDR3 has 13 amino acids. CDR1 is SNHLY, CDR2 FYNNEI, per germline. Trimming removed 7 bases at V and 4 bases at J, with 11 bases between. The CDR3 is CASTVGIYNEQFF. The CDR3 coding sequence is TGTGCCAGCACAGTTGGGATTTACAATGAGCAGTTCTTC.

This clonotype showed up many times. CDR3 bases: TGTGCCAGCTCACGGGGGTACTACGAGCAGTACTTC. Amino acids: CASSRGYYEQYF. The gene calls are TRBV18 and TRBJ2-7, with D perhaps assigned TRBD1 or TRBD2 (5 bases each). This CDR3 has 12 residues. Germline values: CDR1 KGHSH, CDR2 LQKENI. Deletions cut 4 bases from V and 3 bases from J, with 7 bases between. The whole variable domain, filled in from reference TRBV18 and TRBJ2-7, reads NAGVMQNPRHLVRRRGQEARLRCSPMKGHSHVYWYRQLPEEGLKFMVYLQKENIIDESGMPKERFSAEFPKEGPSILRIQQVVRGDSAAYFCASSRGYYEQYFGPGTRLTVT.

This clonotype was seen at least ten times. The chain couples TRBV6-5 to TRBJ2-7; D gene uncertain. The CDR3 is 12 residues long. Trimming took 8 bases from V and 3 from J, leaving 11 bases between them. The germline gives CDR1 MNHEY, CDR2 SVGAGI. The CDR3 bases are TGTGCCAGCGGAATTTCGAGCTACGAGCAGTACTTC. As protein: CASGISSYEQYF.

The sample holds many counts of this clonotype. The J gene is TRBJ2-4, the V gene TRBV29-1, with D possibly being TRBD2 (5 bases). Trimming shortened V by 4 bases and J by 2 bases, and 15 bases separated the two germline ends. The CDR3 runs 15 residues. Germline V CDR1 and CDR2: SQVTM, ANQGSEA. The CDR3 DNA reads as TGCAGCGTTGCTATTGGGAGTGGGACCAAAAACATTCAGTACTTC. Its protein is CSVAIGSGTKNIQYF.

The sample holds a few counts of this clonotype. The chain combines TRBV20-1 with TRBJ1-5, with 9 positions matching TRBD1. The CDR3 extends over 17 amino acids. From germline, CDR1 is DFQATT and CDR2 SNEGSKA (reference sequence). J gave up 7 bases and V 1 base, and 14 bases lay outside the gene matches. In DNA, the CDR3 is TGCAGTGCTAGAGGGGTAGTAGGGGACAGGGTAGGCCAGCCCCAGCATTTT. Residues: CSARGVVGDRVGQPQHF.

This chain connects TRBV6-1 to TRBJ2-3; TRBD2 aligns across 11 bases. The germline CDR1 and CDR2 sequences are MNHNS and SASEGT. V trimming: 5 bases; J trimming: 4 bases; junction bases outside the gene matches: 8. The CDR3 has 16 amino acids. In nucleotides, the CDR3 is TGTGCCAGCAGTAAACTACTAGCGGGAGCATCAGATACGCAGTATTTT. Residues: CASSKLLAGASDTQYF.

The sample holds a few counts of this clonotype. The V call is TRBV5-1, the J call TRBJ2-5; D perhaps matches TRBD1 (6 bases). The CDR3 extends over 13 amino acids. V was clipped by 3 bases and J by 5 bases, with 11 bases between them. Germline values: CDR1 SGHRS, CDR2 YFSETQ. The CDR3 reads CASSSDRFETQYF. The CDR3, as DNA: TGCGCCAGCAGCTCTGACAGGTTCGAGACCCAGTACTTC. Full variable domain (rest looked up from reference TRBV5-1 and TRBJ2-5): KAGVTQTPRYLIKTRGQQVTLSCSPISGHRSVSWYQQTPGQGLQFLFEYFSETQRNKGNFPGRFSGRQFSNSRSEMNVSTLELGDSALYLCASSSDRFETQYFGPGTRLLVL.

This clonotype was observed at least ten times. CDR3 coding DNA: TGTGCCAGCAGCTTAGTTTTTCACCAAAACACCGGGGAGCTGTTTTTT. Protein sequence: CASSLVFHQNTGELFF. This chain uses TRBV11-2 with TRBJ2-2; D not certain. V lost 1 base and J 2 bases, leaving 11 bases between the germline ends. This CDR3 contains 16 residues. CDR1 is SGHAT and CDR2 is FQNNGV in the germline V gene.

This chain links TRBV7-2 with TRBJ2-7, with 9 bases matching TRBD2. CDR3 size: 15 residues. V trimming: 1 base; J trimming: 3 bases; junction bases outside the gene matches: 4. Germline lookup yields CDR1 SGHTA and CDR2 FQGNSA. DNA of the CDR3: TGTGCCAGCAGCTTAGAAACTAGCGGGTTCTACGAGCAGTACTTC. Translated: CASSLETSGFYEQYF.

This clonotype was observed at least ten times. The chain uses TRBV7-2 and TRBJ2-3; 8 bases agree with TRBD2. CDR1 and CDR2 (germline): SGHTA, FQGNSA. There are 13 residues in the CDR3. V was pared by 7 bases and J by 1 base, with 1 base of the junction left unmatched. The CDR3 sequence: CASNGGGTDTQYF. The CDR3 nucleotides read TGTGCCAGCAACGGGGGGGGCACAGATACGCAGTATTTT.

This clonotype has at least ten counts. The chain employs TRBV7-2 and TRBJ1-6; D ambiguous. From germline, CDR1 is SGHTA and CDR2 FQGNSA. With 4 bases removed from V and 2 bases from J, the gap between germline ends came to 6 bases. This CDR3 spans 14 amino acids. The CDR3 DNA is TGTGCCAGCAGCTCACCAGCCTATAATTCACCCCTCCACTTT. Protein product: CASSSPAYNSPLHF.